This entry lists 4 T cell receptor beta chains sequenced from one sample in a study of vaccination and CD4 T cells after COVID-19. Sequence data for DNA of cultured CD4+ T cells were generated by the Oncomine TCR Beta short-read assay. TCRdb re-analysed the PCR reads in MiXCR, keeping a single row per CDR3 protein. The table has some 25,000 distinct CDR3 sequences, 49% seen once; the top ten hold under 6.5%. Specified treatment: approximately 9-day PBMC culture with coronavirus spike peptide pools or control peptides (ViraFEST assay). These receptors lack a known antigen. The sequenced sample was CD4+ T cells from blood, cultured in vitro. Receptor source: a human donor who had recovered from COVID-19.

V is TRBV24-1 and J is TRBJ2-3; TRBD2 aligns across 13 bases. With 5 bases clipped from V and 5 bases from J, the junction kept 6 bases outside the gene matches. The CDR3 has 16 amino acids. Germline CDR1 KGHDR, CDR2 SFDVKD. CDR3 residues: CATSVGLAGRGDTQYF. The CDR3 nucleotides are TGTGCCACCAGTGTGGGACTAGCGGGGAGAGGAGATACGCAGTATTTT.

A few counts support this clonotype. The chain couples TRBV28 to TRBJ1-2; 7 bases match TRBD1. Germline V gene data show CDR1 as MDHEN and CDR2 as SYDVKM. Germline trimming cut 4 bases from V and 1 base from J; bases unmatched to any gene: 6. This CDR3 has 15 amino acids. In DNA, the CDR3 is TGTGCCAGCAGTTACAGGGGTGTTGGTAACTATGGCTACACCTTC. Translation: CASSYRGVGNYGYTF.

The chain uses TRBV19 and TRBJ2-3; TRBD2 agrees at 14 bases. Looked up from germline, CDR1 is LNHDA and CDR2 is SQIVND (reference sequence). The J segment lost 4 bases and the V segment lost 3 bases, leaving 3 bases of the junction unmatched. The CDR3 spans 16 residues. This chain's CDR3 is CASSIGTSGSPDTQYF. The CDR3 DNA follows: TGTGCCAGTAGTATCGGGACTAGCGGGAGTCCAGATACGCAGTATTTT.

This clonotype was picked up a small number of times. V and J are TRBV5-1 and TRBJ2-3; 7 positions agree with TRBD1. Trimming at V came to 9 bases and at J to 2 bases, leaving 9 bases not matched to a gene. This CDR3 is built from 14 residues. Looked up from germline, CDR1 is SGHRS and CDR2 is YFSETQ. The CDR3 sequence: CATRRDSATDTQYF. Written as DNA, the CDR3 is TGCGCCACCCGCCGGGACAGCGCCACAGATACGCAGTATTTT.